The next 9 T cell receptor beta chains were all read from a single sample in a study of T cells in Graves' hyperthyroidism and ophthalmopathy. Amplified regions were TCR beta CDR3 sequences from RNA transcripts. First-round RT-PCR targeting the TCR CDR3 was performed with the HTBI primer set. TCRdb passed the multiplex PCR reads through MiXCR, listing each CDR3 protein once. Of around 690,000 distinct CDR3 sequences in the sample, more than 20% were seen once. Sequencing input: blood. The receptors were sampled from a man between 25 and 39 years old with Graves' ophthalmopathy.

This clonotype showed up just a few times. The V and J genes are TRBV29-1 and TRBJ1-1, with a possible D match to TRBD1 (6 bases). V was clipped by 7 bases and J by 7 bases, with 13 bases between them. Per the germline V gene, CDR1 is SQVTM and CDR2 is ANQGSEA. CDR3 length: 11 residues. In DNA, the CDR3 is TGCAGCGCCGGACAGAGGCGTGAAGCTTTCTTT. It encodes CSAGQRREAFF.

This chain's CDR3 is CASSSPGLAGGSSGANVLTF. CDR3 coding DNA: TGTGCCAGCAGTTCACCGGGACTAGCGGGAGGCTCCTCTGGGGCCAACGTCCTGACTTTC. This chain uses TRBV27 with TRBJ2-6, with TRBD2 matching over 15 bases. CDR1 is MNHEY and CDR2 is SMNVEV in the germline V gene (reference sequence). The CDR3 runs to 20 residues. With V trimmed by 4 bases and J by 0 bases, 7 bases remained unmatched.

This clonotype appeared many times. J is TRBJ2-7 and V is TRBV12-3 or TRBV12-4; a weak D match, TRBD2 (6 bases). Trimming removed 7 bases from V and 4 bases from J, with 14 bases in between. The CDR3 loop spans 13 amino acids. CDR3 bases: TGTGCCAGCAATCCTGGCGGGAATTACGAGCAGTACTTC. Protein sequence: CASNPGGNYEQYF.

The rearrangement uses TRBV7-9 and TRBJ2-5; TRBD2 agrees at 10 bases. This CDR3 comprises 15 residues. The ends lost 5 bases at V and 5 bases at J; junction bases unmatched: 8. Germline V gives CDR1 SEHNR, CDR2 FQNEAQ (reference sequence). The DNA for the CDR3 is TGTGCCAGCAGCAACACTAGCGGGGCCGTGGAGACCCAGTACTTC. Encoded protein: CASSNTSGAVETQYF.

This clonotype was picked up many times. This chain uses TRBV30 with TRBJ1-1; D remains unclear. Trimming stripped 5 bases from V and 3 bases from J, with 13 bases between. CDR3 length: 13 amino acids. Per the germline V gene, CDR1 is GTSNPN and CDR2 is SVGIG (reference sequence). This CDR3 reads CAWDVLQHTEAFF. CDR3 DNA sequence: TGTGCCTGGGATGTCCTACAGCACACTGAAGCTTTCTTT.

This chain links TRBV10-1 with TRBJ1-5; D is possibly TRBD1 (6 bases). Trimming removed 3 bases from V and 0 bases from J, with 9 bases in between. Looked up from germline, CDR1 is WNHNN and CDR2 is SYGVQD (reference sequence). This CDR3 spans 15 amino acids. The CDR3 coding sequence is TGCGCCAGCAGTGAAGACAGGAGTAGCAATCAGCCCCAGCATTTT. Amino acid sequence: CASSEDRSSNQPQHF.

The chain employs TRBV4-3 and TRBJ2-1; 8 nucleotides agree with TRBD1. Germline V gene lookup returns CDR1 LGHNA and CDR2 YSLEER. J gave up 6 bases and V 4 bases, and 8 bases lay outside the gene matches. The CDR3 sequence is 15 residues long. DNA of the CDR3: TGCGCCAGCAGCCCCTCATGGACAGGGTTCAATGAGCAGTTCTTC. Its translation: CASSPSWTGFNEQFF.

The V call is TRBV7-3, the J call TRBJ1-1; possible D gene TRBD1, 5 bases. With 1 base removed from V and 9 bases from J, the gap between germline ends came to 9 bases. The CDR3 extends over 12 amino acids. Germline V gives CDR1 SGHTA, CDR2 FQGTGA. This CDR3 reads CASSLRGSQAFF. CDR3 sequence (DNA): TGTGCCAGCAGCTTAAGGGGGTCCCAAGCTTTCTTT.

This clonotype was recorded at least ten times. The rearrangement uses TRBV6-1 and TRBJ2-1, with D unclear. Germline V gives CDR1 MNHNS, CDR2 SASEGT. The CDR3 is 11 amino acids. The germline V and J ends were trimmed by 9 bases and 6 bases, with 9 bases remaining between them. CDR3 in amino acids: CASAHGNEQFF. In DNA, the CDR3 is TGTGCCAGTGCGCATGGCAATGAGCAGTTCTTC.